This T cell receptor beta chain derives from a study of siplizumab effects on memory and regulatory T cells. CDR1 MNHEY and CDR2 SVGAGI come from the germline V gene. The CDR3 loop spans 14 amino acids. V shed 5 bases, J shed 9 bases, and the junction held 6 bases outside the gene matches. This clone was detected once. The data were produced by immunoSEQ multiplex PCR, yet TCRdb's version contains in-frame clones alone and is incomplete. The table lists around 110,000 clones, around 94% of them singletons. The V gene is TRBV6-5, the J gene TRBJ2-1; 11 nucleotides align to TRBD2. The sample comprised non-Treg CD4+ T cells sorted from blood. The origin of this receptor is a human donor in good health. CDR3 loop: CASSLLAGASEQFF. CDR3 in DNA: TGTGCCAGCAGTCTACTAGCGGGAGCCTCTGAGCAGTTCTTC.